This TCR beta chain was captured in a study of cytomegalovirus exposure and HLA in healthy donors. The PCR made use of 60 Vbeta and 13 Jbeta primers. TCRdb's table, derived via immunoSEQ multiplex PCR, lists solely in-frame clones and lacks some. Its table lists around 140,000 clones. Sequencing used PBMCs. This receptor was taken from a male donor in good health and CMV-seronegative.

The CDR3 DNA follows: TGTGCCAGCAGTTTCCGGGGAAGTACTGAAGCTTTCTTT. It codes for CASSFRGSTEAFF. The genes are TRBV28 and TRBJ1-1; D gene unclear. CDR3 size: 13 residues. The V end lost 3 bases, the J end lost 5 bases, and 10 bases lay between the germline ends. Germline lookup yields CDR1 MDHEN and CDR2 SYDVKM.